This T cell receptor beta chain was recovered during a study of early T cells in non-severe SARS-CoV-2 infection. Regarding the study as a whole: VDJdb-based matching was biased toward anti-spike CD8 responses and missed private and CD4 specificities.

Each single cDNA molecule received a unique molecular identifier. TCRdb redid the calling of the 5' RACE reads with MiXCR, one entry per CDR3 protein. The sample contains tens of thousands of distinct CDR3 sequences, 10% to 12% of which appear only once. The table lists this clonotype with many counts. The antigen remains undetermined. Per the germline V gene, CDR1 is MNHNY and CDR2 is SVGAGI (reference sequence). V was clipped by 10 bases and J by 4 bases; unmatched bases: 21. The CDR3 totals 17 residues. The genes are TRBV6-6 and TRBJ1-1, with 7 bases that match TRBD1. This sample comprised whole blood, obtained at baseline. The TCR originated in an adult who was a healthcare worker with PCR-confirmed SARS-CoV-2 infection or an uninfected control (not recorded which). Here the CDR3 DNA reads TGTGCCACGCTGCCACTTCGAGGGGGCGGTCGAGTCACTGAAGCTTTCTTT. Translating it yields CATLPLRGGGRVTEAFF.